This TCR beta chain was found in a study of blood T cell repertoires in COVID-19. Overall study: Material from acute and convalescent COVID-19 was sourced from the United States, Italy and Spain.

As processed by the authors: Amplification with reference gene primers provided the estimates of nucleated cell counts. Libraries were prepared by immunoSEQ multiplex PCR; TCRdb keeps only in-frame clonotypes and omits some of them. V, J and clone size derive from that table, while D and trimming were established from the DNA sequence. The top ten clones hold under 2% of a sample with more than 200,000 clones, approximately 86% of them seen once. Trimming shortened V by 8 bases and J by 6 bases, and 21 bases separated the two germline ends. CDR1 SGHTA and CDR2 FQGNSA come from the germline V gene. The CDR3 runs 15 residues.

This rearrangement joins TRBV7-2 to TRBJ2-3, with D tentatively TRBD2 (5 bases). The sequence was obtained from a man aged 25 to 40 with active or convalescent COVID-19. The specimen was peripheral blood. As DNA, the CDR3 is TGTGCCAGCGACCTTCCCGGGGTCCGGCGGGATACGCAGTATTTT. It codes for CASDLPGVRRDTQYF. Together with reference TRBV7-2 and TRBJ2-3, the CDR3 gives the full variable domain: GAGVSQSPSNKVTEKGKDVELRCDPISGHTALYWYRQSLGQGLEFLIYFQGNSAPDKSGLPSDRFSAERTGGSVSTLTIQRTQQEDSAVYLCASDLPGVRRDTQYFGPGTRLTVL.